The rows below give T cell receptor beta chains drawn from one sample of a study of early T cells in non-severe SARS-CoV-2 infection. TCRdb called the 5' RACE reads again in MiXCR, with one record for every CDR3 protein. The table lists 55,000 to 65,000 distinct CDR3 sequences, around 12% of them singletons. The sample in question was whole blood, obtained at baseline. Receptors were obtained from an adult who was a healthcare worker with PCR-confirmed SARS-CoV-2 infection or an uninfected control (not recorded which). The CDR3 runs from the conserved cysteine through the conserved F or W. A D gene is named only where the DNA matches it firmly. Size is stated for part of the rows, as once, few or many counts, or as a class when the clone is expanded.

V gene	CDR3 length	D gene	clone size	J gene	CDR3 DNA	CDR3 protein
TRBV7-2	13	.	few	TRBJ2-7	TGTGCCAGCAGAGGGGTTTCATCCTACGAGCAGTACTTC	CASRGVSSYEQYF
TRBV20-1	11	TRBD1	few	TRBJ2-1	TGCAGTGCGAAAACAGGGGACGAGCAGTTCTTC	CSAKTGDEQFF
TRBV10-2	12	TRBD1	many	TRBJ2-3	TGCGCCAGCAGTAAACAGGGGGATACGCAGTATTTT	CASSKQGDTQYF
TRBV7-6	14	TRBD1	.	TRBJ2-7	TGTGCCAGCAGCCCCGGGACAGGTAGATACGAGCAGTACTTC	CASSPGTGRYEQYF
TRBV5-4	16	.	few	TRBJ1-3	TGTGCCAGCAGCTTGGCCTCAGGGGTGGCTGGAAACACCATATATTTT	CASSLASGVAGNTIYF
TRBV28	13	.	.	TRBJ2-1	TGTGCCAGCAGTTTTCGTGAATACAATGAGCAGTTCTTC	CASSFREYNEQFF
TRBV6-6	12	.	few	TRBJ2-5	TGTGCCAGCAGTTACTCGGGGGGGACCCAGTACTTC	CASSYSGGTQYF
TRBV28	15	.	many	TRBJ2-2	TGTGCCAGCAGTCCCCCTCTACCCAACACCGGGGAGCTGTTTTTT	CASSPPLPNTGELFF
TRBV7-9	15	.	many	TRBJ1-1	TGTGCCAGCAGCTTAAGGCCAGACGGGAGGACTGAAGCTTTCTTT	CASSLRPDGRTEAFF
TRBV2	14	.	few	TRBJ2-7	TGTGCCAGCAGTGACCCAGGGTTCCCCTACGAGCAGTACTTC	CASSDPGFPYEQYF
TRBV27	14	TRBD2	.	TRBJ2-3	TGTGCCAGCAGGATGGGACTAAACACAGATACGCAGTATTTT	CASRMGLNTDTQYF
TRBV7-9	16	TRBD1	few	TRBJ1-1	TGTGCCAGCAGCCTAGGACAGGGGGCTATAGACACTGAAGCTTTCTTT	CASSLGQGAIDTEAFF
TRBV28	14	.	.	TRBJ1-4	TGTGCCAGCAATAGGATCTCAACTAATGAAAAACTGTTTTTT	CASNRISTNEKLFF
TRBV7-2	16	.	many	TRBJ1-2	TGTGCCAGCAGCTCCGGACGGAGCTCCAAGAACTATGGCTACACCTTC	CASSSGRSSKNYGYTF
TRBV27	14	.	.	TRBJ2-7	TGTGCCAGCAGTTTTGGCACCGAAACCTACGAGCAGTACTTC	CASSFGTETYEQYF
TRBV24-1	12	.	.	TRBJ1-2	TGTGCCACCAGTGAGGGTAACTATGGCTACACCTTC	CATSEGNYGYTF
TRBV28	14	.	many	TRBJ2-7	TGTGCCAGCAGTTTCGGCCAGAACTCCTACGAGCAGTACTTC	CASSFGQNSYEQYF
TRBV12-3/TRBV12-4	13	TRBD1	many	TRBJ2-7	TGTGCCAGCAGCCTATACACAGGGGAAGAGCAGTACTTC	CASSLYTGEEQYF
TRBV12-5	14	.	few	TRBJ1-1	TGTGCTAGTGGTTTGGTAAGGTTCGGAGGAGAAGCTTTCTTT	CASGLVRFGGEAFF
TRBV12-3/TRBV12-4	15	.	.	TRBJ1-2	TGTGCCAGCAGTCCCTACTCATTTGCTAACTATGGCTACACCTTC	CASSPYSFANYGYTF
TRBV20-1	16	TRBD2	.	TRBJ2-7	TGCAGTGCTAGACCAACGACTAGCGGGACTTCCTACGAGCAGTACTTC	CSARPTTSGTSYEQYF
TRBV6-4	14	.	.	TRBJ2-2	TGTGCCAGCAGTGATGGCCCGGACACCGGGGAGCTGTTTTTT	CASSDGPDTGELFF
TRBV30	14	TRBD1	.	TRBJ2-7	TGTGCCTGGAGTGTACGAGGGGGCCTAAACGAGCAGTACTTC	CAWSVRGGLNEQYF
TRBV24-1	13	.	many	TRBJ2-3	TGTGCCACCAGTGGCCCCGAAAAGGATACGCAGTATTTT	CATSGPEKDTQYF
TRBV27	13	.	.	TRBJ2-7	TGTGCCAGCAGTCTTTCGGGGGCCTACGAGCAGTACTTC	CASSLSGAYEQYF
TRBV5-6	15	.	many	TRBJ2-5	TGTGCCAGCAGCTCCGGACAGACTTACCAAGAGACCCAGTACTTC	CASSSGQTYQETQYF
TRBV27	14	.	few	TRBJ2-7	TGTGCCAGCAGCCGATTTAAACAGTCCTACGAGCAGTACTTC	CASSRFKQSYEQYF
TRBV6-1	13	.	.	TRBJ1-6	TGTGCCAGCAGTGAGGCGTCGGGACCCACTATCCACTTT	CASSEASGPTIHF
TRBV7-9	12	.	few	TRBJ1-5	TGTGCCAGCAGCTTTGACCGGGGGCCCCAGCATTTT	CASSFDRGPQHF
TRBV7-9	18	.	few	TRBJ2-3	TGTGCCAGCAGCTTTGGGGCTCAGGGGGGTCCCAGCACAGATACGCAGTATTTT	CASSFGAQGGPSTDTQYF
TRBV27	16	TRBD2	.	TRBJ2-5	TGTGCCAGCAGTCCTCCCGGGACTAGCGGACAAGAGACCCAGTACTTC	CASSPPGTSGQETQYF
TRBV28	14	TRBD2	.	TRBJ2-3	TGTGCCAGCAGTTTGGGCGGGAGATCAGATACGCAGTATTTT	CASSLGGRSDTQYF
TRBV18	14	TRBD2	many	TRBJ2-1	TGTGCCAGCTCCCTTTCAGCGGGGTACAATGAGCAGTTCTTC	CASSLSAGYNEQFF
TRBV5-1	15	TRBD1	few	TRBJ1-2	TGCGCCAGCAGCTTGGTAGTAGGGGGCCACTATGGCTACACCTTC	CASSLVVGGHYGYTF
TRBV11-2	14	.	.	TRBJ2-5	TGTGCCAGCAGCTGGATACTAGGCGGCGAGACCCAGTACTTC	CASSWILGGETQYF
TRBV11-2	11	.	.	TRBJ2-7	TGTGCCAGCAGCCAGAAATACGAGCAGTACTTC	CASSQKYEQYF
TRBV18	18	TRBD1	many	TRBJ2-6	TGTGCCAGCTCACCAGGGACAGGGGTACTCACTGGGGCCAACGTCCTGACTTTC	CASSPGTGVLTGANVLTF
TRBV7-8	17	.	.	TRBJ2-3	TGTGCCAGCAGCTTTTTTCACCCCCGAGGTGGCACAGATACGCAGTATTTT	CASSFFHPRGGTDTQYF
TRBV2	13	.	.	TRBJ1-1	TGTGCCGCATTAGGACACTCAAACACTGAAGCTTTCTTT	CAALGHSNTEAFF
TRBV10-2	13	.	.	TRBJ2-7	TGCGCCAGCAGTGAGTCCCCGGTATACGAGCAGTACTTC	CASSESPVYEQYF